Listed below are T cell receptor beta chains from one sample, sequenced in a study of CD8 T cells in ankylosing spondylitis. TCRdb reprocessed the 5' RACE reads with MiXCR, giving one entry per CDR3 protein. The sample has some 30,000 distinct CDR3 sequences; roughly 29% are singletons. Sequenced material: synovial fluid, either unsorted or a sorted T cell fraction (not recorded which). The receptors originated from a male donor with ankylosing spondylitis. The CDR3 runs from the conserved cysteine through the conserved F or W. The D gene is left open where the match is weak. Clone size appears in some rows only: once, few, many, or a class for an expanded clone.

DNA | CDR3 | D | J | size | V
TGTGCCAGCAGCTTAGTCCTGGGACAGTTAAATGAGCAGTTCTTC | CASSLVLGQLNEQFF | TRBD1 | TRBJ2-1 | NA | TRBV7-9
TGTGCCAGCAGCTTAGATAGGCAGGCCAGCTCCTACGAGCAGTACTTC | CASSLDRQASSYEQYF | NA | TRBJ2-7 | few | TRBV11-2
TGTGCCAGCTCACCCGGGCGGAACTCCTACAATGAGCAGTTCTTC | CASSPGRNSYNEQFF | NA | TRBJ2-1 | many | TRBV18
TGCAGCGTTGGAGATCCCCCCGGGACAGAAAGGGGTTCCTATGGCTACACCTTC | CSVGDPPGTERGSYGYTF | TRBD1 | TRBJ1-2 | few | TRBV29-1
TGTGCCAGCAGCTTAGAGGTCAATGAGCAGTTCTTC | CASSLEVNEQFF | NA | TRBJ2-1 | NA | TRBV7-9
TGTGCCAGCAGCTTACGGACAGGGACGTACGAGCAGTACTTC | CASSLRTGTYEQYF | TRBD1 | TRBJ2-7 | NA | TRBV13
TGTGCCAGCAGTCGTACGGACAGGGTAACTTTCTTT | CASSRTDRVTFF | TRBD1 | TRBJ1-1 | many | TRBV12-3/TRBV12-4
TGCAGATTCTTGGGGTTCCCACTGTGCTCCTACAATGAGCAGTTCTTC | CRFLGFPLCSYNEQFF | NA | TRBJ2-1 | NA | TRBV15
TGTGCCAGCGAGGCCAGGGGGCTCTATGGCTACACCTTC | CASEARGLYGYTF | TRBD1 | TRBJ1-2 | NA | TRBV6-1
TGCGCCAGCAGCTTGGGGATATCGGGGCCGTTGGTCGTCTACGAGCAGTACTTC | CASSLGISGPLVVYEQYF | NA | TRBJ2-7 | NA | TRBV5-1
TGTGCCAGCGTTCCCTTGGATGAACAGGGAATCACTGAAGCTTTCTTT | CASVPLDEQGITEAFF | NA | TRBJ1-1 | NA | TRBV6-5
TGTGCCAGCAGTGCAACAGAGAACATTGAAGCTTTCTTT | CASSATENIEAFF | NA | TRBJ1-1 | NA | TRBV6-6
TGTGCCAGCAGTTTGTGGGGACAGGGGGCGGAGACCCAGTACTTC | CASSLWGQGAETQYF | TRBD1 | TRBJ2-5 | NA | TRBV27
TGTGCCAGCAGTTTCCGGAAGGGCTCCTACAATGAGCAGTTCTTC | CASSFRKGSYNEQFF | NA | TRBJ2-1 | many | TRBV12-3/TRBV12-4
TGTGCCAGCAGCTTGGGGGACATAGGCTATGGCTACACCTTC | CASSLGDIGYGYTF | NA | TRBJ1-2 | few | TRBV5-5
TGTGCCAGCAGCCCCGGACTAAACTACGAGCAGTACTTC | CASSPGLNYEQYF | NA | TRBJ2-7 | many | TRBV16
TGCAGTGCTGGGGACAGGGGAAAATACACAACTAATGAAAAACTGTTTTTT | CSAGDRGKYTTNEKLFF | TRBD1 | TRBJ1-4 | NA | TRBV20-1
TGCGCCAGCAGCTTAGTGGACAGCAACACCGGGGAGCTGTTTTTT | CASSLVDSNTGELFF | NA | TRBJ2-2 | many | TRBV5-1
TGTGCCACCAGCAGAAGCGGGGTACTAAGGAATGAGCAGTTCTTC | CATSRSGVLRNEQFF | TRBD2 | TRBJ2-1 | few | TRBV15
TGCGCCAGCAGTGAGTCTCTTCCTGGGACAGACTATGGCTACACCTTC | CASSESLPGTDYGYTF | TRBD1 | TRBJ1-2 | NA | TRBV10-2
TGCGCCAGCAGCCAAGAGGGACTGGCTGGGGCCAACGTCCTGACTTTC | CASSQEGLAGANVLTF | NA | TRBJ2-6 | few | TRBV4-1
TGTGCCAGTAGTACTCGACAGGAAGGTACTGAAGCTTTCTTT | CASSTRQEGTEAFF | NA | TRBJ1-1 | few | TRBV19
TGCAGTGCTCCCTACGGACTAGCGGGGAACACCGGGGAGCTGTTTTTT | CSAPYGLAGNTGELFF | TRBD2 | TRBJ2-2 | NA | TRBV20-1
TGTGCCAGCAGATTGAGAGGGGGAGGTAATGAGCAGTTCTTC | CASRLRGGGNEQFF | NA | TRBJ2-1 | NA | TRBV12-3/TRBV12-4
TGCAGTGCTAGAGATCGGCGGGAGGGCCCTCTAGACAATGAGCAGTTCTTC | CSARDRREGPLDNEQFF | TRBD2 | TRBJ2-1 | few | TRBV20-1
TGTGCCAGCAGCCTTTCACCGAGGGGGCCAGGGGAGACCCAGTACTTC | CASSLSPRGPGETQYF | TRBD1 | TRBJ2-5 | NA | TRBV7-9
TGTGCCAGCGGGCTAGCGGGAGCTGCCTACGAGCAGTACTTC | CASGLAGAAYEQYF | TRBD2 | TRBJ2-7 | NA | TRBV2
TGTGCCAGCAGTTTCGCAGGGTCTGGAAACACCATATATTTT | CASSFAGSGNTIYF | NA | TRBJ1-3 | many | TRBV12-3/TRBV12-4
TGTGCCAGTGGGTATAAAGCCTACGAGCAGTACTTC | CASGYKAYEQYF | NA | TRBJ2-7 | few | TRBV27
TGTGCCAGCAGCCCTAGCGGGAAAGAGACCCAGTACTTC | CASSPSGKETQYF | TRBD2 | TRBJ2-5 | NA | TRBV7-8
TGCAGTGCTAGAGAGGAAGGGGCAGGGCCTCAGCCCCAGCATTTT | CSAREEGAGPQPQHF | NA | TRBJ1-5 | many | TRBV20-1
TGTGCCAGCAGCTTGACTAGCGGGAGTTCCTACAATGAGCAGTTCTTC | CASSLTSGSSYNEQFF | TRBD2 | TRBJ2-1 | NA | TRBV12-3/TRBV12-4
TGTGCCAGCAGCCAGGATCAAGGGGTGAGGTCACCCCTCCACTTT | CASSQDQGVRSPLHF | NA | TRBJ1-6 | NA | TRBV3-1
TGTGCCAGTTCTCTAGCGGCAAGGGATACGCAGTATTTT | CASSLAARDTQYF | TRBD2 | TRBJ2-3 | NA | TRBV19
TGCAGTGCTAGAGCGTTAGCGGGAGACCAAGAGACCCAGTACTTC | CSARALAGDQETQYF | TRBD2 | TRBJ2-5 | NA | TRBV20-1
TGTGCCAGCAGCTTAGTTAGCTATGAAAAACTGTTTTTT | CASSLVSYEKLFF | NA | TRBJ1-4 | few | TRBV11-2
TGTGCCAGCAGCCAAGACGAGTTCTTGGACGGCGGGAACACTGAAGCTTTCTTT | CASSQDEFLDGGNTEAFF | NA | TRBJ1-1 | many | TRBV3-1
TGTGCCAGCAGAGGACAGGGTAGCACAGATACGCAGTATTTT | CASRGQGSTDTQYF | TRBD1 | TRBJ2-3 | NA | TRBV11-3
TGCGCCAGCAGCCCCGAGGACCGTCCGGGGGAGACCCAGTACTTC | CASSPEDRPGETQYF | NA | TRBJ2-5 | NA | TRBV5-1
TGTGCCAGCAGCTTAGAAAGTTCCGGAAACACCATATATTTT | CASSLESSGNTIYF | NA | TRBJ1-3 | few | TRBV7-9
TGTGCCAGCAGCCTTGAGGGCGGGAGCCGGGGTGAGCAGTACTTC | CASSLEGGSRGEQYF | TRBD2 | TRBJ2-7 | NA | TRBV4-2
TGTGCCAGTAGTATTACGTATGGACCCCGGCGAGAGCAGTACTTC | CASSITYGPRREQYF | NA | TRBJ2-7 | NA | TRBV19
TGTGCCAGCAGCGCCACAGCCGTGGAGGGAGCCAAAAACATTCAGTACTTC | CASSATAVEGAKNIQYF | NA | TRBJ2-4 | NA | TRBV13
TGTGCCAGCAGTTTACTAGCGGGGGCGAACACCGGGGAGCTGTTTTTT | CASSLLAGANTGELFF | TRBD2 | TRBJ2-2 | NA | TRBV5-6
TGTGCCAGCAGCCCTCAGGGGAATGAAAAACTGTTTTTT | CASSPQGNEKLFF | NA | TRBJ1-4 | NA | TRBV7-9
TGTGCCAGCAGTGAAGCGACAGGAGGGGGCACAGATACGCAGTATTTT | CASSEATGGGTDTQYF | NA | TRBJ2-3 | few | TRBV6-1
TGCGCCAGCAGCTTTTCGCAGGGTTCGGGGAATGAGCAGTTCTTC | CASSFSQGSGNEQFF | NA | TRBJ2-1 | NA | TRBV5-1
TGTGCCAGCAGACACGGGACTAGCGGGATCAAAAACAATGAGCAGTTCTTC | CASRHGTSGIKNNEQFF | TRBD2 | TRBJ2-1 | many | TRBV27
TGTGCCAGCAGTATAGGCTGGCGGGACACAGATACGCAGTATTTT | CASSIGWRDTDTQYF | NA | TRBJ2-3 | NA | TRBV28
TGTGCCAGCAGCGCACCCTCGGATGAGCAGTTCTTC | CASSAPSDEQFF | NA | TRBJ2-1 | once | TRBV14